Listed below are T cell receptor beta chains from one sample, sequenced in a study of beta chain features in type 1 diabetes. Measured with immunoSEQ multiplex PCR; TCRdb has only the in-frame clones, and not every one. The top ten clones hold roughly 0.019% of a sample with 350,000 to 400,000 clones, roughly 16% of them seen once. Input material: naive CD4+ T cells from blood. The source of these receptors is a woman aged 18-29 years in good health. Both conserved end residues are part of each CDR3. A D gene is named only where the DNA matches it firmly. The size entry is marked missing in some rows and otherwise reads once, few, many or a size class.

size: .
V: TRBV30
D: TRBD1
J: TRBJ1-5
DNA: TGTGCCTGGACCCCGGGACAGGGCCAGCCCCAGCATTTT
CDR3: CAWTPGQGQPQHF

size: .
V: TRBV9
D: .
J: TRBJ2-3
DNA: TGTGCCAGCAGCGTAAGAGGCGAATCGGATACGCAGTATTTT
CDR3: CASSVRGESDTQYF

size: few
V: TRBV19
D: TRBD2
J: TRBJ2-3
DNA: TGTGCCAGTAGTCCTAGCGGACGCACAGATACGCAGTATTTT
CDR3: CASSPSGRTDTQYF

size: few
V: TRBV10-3
D: .
J: TRBJ1-1
DNA: TGTGCCATCAGTGTACAGGGTGGCACTGAAGCTTTCTTT
CDR3: CAISVQGGTEAFF

size: few
V: TRBV30
D: TRBD1
J: TRBJ1-5
DNA: TGTGCCTGGAGGGGACAGTCGGGCAATCAGCCCCAGCATTTT
CDR3: CAWRGQSGNQPQHF

size: .
V: TRBV15
D: .
J: TRBJ2-6
DNA: TGTGCCACCAGCAGAGATCATGGGGCGGGACGTAGGTCTGGGGCCAACGTCCTGACTTTC
CDR3: CATSRDHGAGRRSGANVLTF

size: few
V: TRBV28
D: TRBD2
J: TRBJ2-5
DNA: TGTGCCAGCAGTCCCCGACTAGCGGGGAGGTCCCAGTACTTC
CDR3: CASSPRLAGRSQYF

size: few
V: TRBV30
D: .
J: TRBJ2-5
DNA: TGTGCCTGGAGCCAGGAACAGACCCAGTACTTC
CDR3: CAWSQEQTQYF

size: few
V: TRBV5-1
D: TRBD1
J: TRBJ2-1
DNA: TGCGCCAGCAGTCCCGGACAGGGGGCTAAACATGAGCAGTTCTTC
CDR3: CASSPGQGAKHEQFF

size: .
V: TRBV6-5
D: TRBD2
J: TRBJ2-1
DNA: TGTGCCAGCAGTTCCCTCAGCGGGAGCTCCTACAATGAGCAGTTCTTC
CDR3: CASSSLSGSSYNEQFF

size: .
V: TRBV6-1
D: TRBD2
J: TRBJ2-5
DNA: TGTGCCAGCACTAGCGGGACGTGGCAAGAGACCCAGTACTTC
CDR3: CASTSGTWQETQYF

size: few
V: TRBV11-2
D: TRBD2
J: TRBJ2-3
DNA: TGTGCCAGCAGCGTCTCCGGGACTAGCGGTTACACAGATACGCAGTATTTT
CDR3: CASSVSGTSGYTDTQYF

size: .
V: TRBV2
D: .
J: TRBJ1-1
DNA: TGTGCCAGCAGTGGACACTCGAACACTGAAGCTTTCTTT
CDR3: CASSGHSNTEAFF

size: .
V: TRBV7-2
D: TRBD2
J: TRBJ2-7
DNA: TGTGCCAGCAGCTTGTCTAGCGGGCCCTACGAGCAGTACTTC
CDR3: CASSLSSGPYEQYF

size: .
V: TRBV19
D: .
J: TRBJ2-3
DNA: TGTGCCAGTAGTATGAGTGCGGATACGCAGTATTTT
CDR3: CASSMSADTQYF

size: few
V: TRBV18
D: TRBD1
J: TRBJ2-7
DNA: TGTGCCAGCTCACCTGGACAGGGGGACGAGCAGTACTTC
CDR3: CASSPGQGDEQYF

size: .
V: TRBV14
D: TRBD1
J: TRBJ2-1
DNA: TGTGCCAGCAGCCACTGGGACAGGGATGCCAATGAGCAGTTCTTC
CDR3: CASSHWDRDANEQFF

size: few
V: TRBV19
D: .
J: TRBJ1-1
DNA: TGTGCCAGTAGACTCCACAGGGATTCTGAAGCTTTCTTT
CDR3: CASRLHRDSEAFF

size: few
V: TRBV19
D: TRBD1
J: TRBJ2-5
DNA: TGTGCCAGTAGTATTCTCCAGACAGGGCGCGAGACCCAGTACTTC
CDR3: CASSILQTGRETQYF

size: .
V: TRBV7-3
D: .
J: TRBJ2-4
DNA: TGTGCCAGCAGCTTAAGGTCGGGGATCCAGAAAAACATTCAGTACTTC
CDR3: CASSLRSGIQKNIQYF

size: .
V: TRBV25-1
D: .
J: TRBJ2-7
DNA: TGTGCCAGCAGTTCTTACTACGAGCAGTACTTC
CDR3: CASSSYYEQYF

size: .
V: TRBV29-1
D: .
J: TRBJ2-5
DNA: TGCAGCGTTGATGTCGCGGGGGAGACCCAGTACTTC
CDR3: CSVDVAGETQYF

size: few
V: TRBV11-3
D: .
J: TRBJ2-3
DNA: TGTGCCAGCAGCTATGACAACACAGATACGCAGTATTTT
CDR3: CASSYDNTDTQYF

size: few
V: TRBV18
D: .
J: TRBJ2-7
DNA: TGTGCCAGCTCACCTACGGGACACCCTACCTACGAGCAGTACTTC
CDR3: CASSPTGHPTYEQYF

size: .
V: TRBV4-1
D: TRBD2
J: TRBJ2-1
DNA: TGCGCCAGCAGCCAAGAGAACAGCGGGAGTACGGCCTACAATGAGCAGTTCTTC
CDR3: CASSQENSGSTAYNEQFF

size: .
V: TRBV28
D: TRBD2
J: TRBJ2-1
DNA: TGTGCCAGCAGTTCCCTGCGACTAGCGGGAAAGGATGAGCAGTTCTTC
CDR3: CASSSLRLAGKDEQFF

size: .
V: TRBV25-1
D: TRBD2
J: TRBJ2-1
DNA: TGTGCCAGCAGTGAGTCCAGCGGGAGGCCTCCTTACAATGAGCAGTTCTTC
CDR3: CASSESSGRPPYNEQFF

size: .
V: TRBV4-1
D: .
J: TRBJ2-3
DNA: TGCGCCAGCAGCCAAGGCGGGATGGTGAGGTTTTTAGATACGCAGTATTTT
CDR3: CASSQGGMVRFLDTQYF

size: .
V: TRBV28
D: TRBD1
J: TRBJ1-2
DNA: TGTGCCAGCAGTCCTCCCTCGACAGGGCAAAACTATGGCTACACCTTC
CDR3: CASSPPSTGQNYGYTF

size: few
V: TRBV7-2
D: .
J: TRBJ2-7
DNA: TGTGCCAGCAGCCGGAGCTCCTACGAGCAGTACTTC
CDR3: CASSRSSYEQYF

size: few
V: TRBV28
D: .
J: TRBJ2-2
DNA: TGTGCCAGCAGTTTACGGGGCGGGGAGCTGTTTTTT
CDR3: CASSLRGGELFF

size: .
V: TRBV7-9
D: TRBD1
J: TRBJ1-2
DNA: TGTGCCAGCAGCTTAAGAGGGACAGGGAATGGCTACACCTTC
CDR3: CASSLRGTGNGYTF

size: .
V: TRBV9
D: .
J: TRBJ2-1
DNA: TGTGCCAGCAGCCCTCCCCAGGGTAGGGGACAATATGAGCAGTTCTTC
CDR3: CASSPPQGRGQYEQFF

size: .
V: TRBV9
D: TRBD1
J: TRBJ2-5
DNA: TGTGCCAGCAGCTTGAGACAGGGGGGAGAGACCCAGTACTTC
CDR3: CASSLRQGGETQYF

size: few
V: TRBV5-6
D: TRBD2
J: TRBJ2-5
DNA: TGTGCCAGCAGCTTGGCCTGGGTAGCGGGAGTAGAGACCCAGTACTTC
CDR3: CASSLAWVAGVETQYF

size: few
V: TRBV6-1
D: .
J: TRBJ2-1
DNA: TGTGCCAGCAGTGAGTCTTACAATGAGCAGTTCTTC
CDR3: CASSESYNEQFF

size: .
V: TRBV4-2
D: TRBD2
J: TRBJ2-5
DNA: TGTGCCAGCAGCCACCGACTAGCGGGGGGCCAAGAGACCCAGTACTTC
CDR3: CASSHRLAGGQETQYF

size: .
V: TRBV28
D: .
J: TRBJ2-5
DNA: TGTGCCAGCAGTTTCCCGGGACACCAGCAAGAGACCCAGTACTTC
CDR3: CASSFPGHQQETQYF

size: .
V: TRBV7-9
D: TRBD1
J: TRBJ1-2
DNA: TGTGCCAGCAGCTTACCGGGACAGGGAGGGGTGCGCTACACCTTC
CDR3: CASSLPGQGGVRYTF

size: .
V: TRBV9
D: TRBD2
J: TRBJ2-1
DNA: TGTGCCAGCAGCGTGGGACTAGCGGGGAGGAGTGAGCAGTTCTTC
CDR3: CASSVGLAGRSEQFF

size: few
V: TRBV27
D: .
J: TRBJ2-7
DNA: TGTGCCAGCAGTTTACATATTGGGACGGGAGCCTACGAGCAGTACTTC
CDR3: CASSLHIGTGAYEQYF

size: few
V: TRBV4-2
D: .
J: TRBJ1-1
DNA: TGTGCCAGCAGCCAAGCGCGGGGGGGCGAACGCTTCTTT
CDR3: CASSQARGGERFF

size: .
V: TRBV25-1
D: TRBD2
J: TRBJ2-2
DNA: TGTGCCAGCACTCGGGACTACAACACCGGGGAGCTGTTTTTT
CDR3: CASTRDYNTGELFF

size: .
V: TRBV7-2
D: .
J: TRBJ2-3
DNA: TGTGCCAGCAGCTTATCGCAGGCGGATACGCAGTATTTT
CDR3: CASSLSQADTQYF

size: few
V: TRBV6-6
D: TRBD1
J: TRBJ2-1
DNA: TGTGCCAGCAGCCGCGGGACAGGGGGCAGAAATGAGCAGTTCTTC
CDR3: CASSRGTGGRNEQFF

size: few
V: TRBV27
D: TRBD1
J: TRBJ1-2
DNA: TGTGCCAGCACGGACTTAAGGAGGGGGCCCCGCTATGGCTACACCTTC
CDR3: CASTDLRRGPRYGYTF

size: .
V: TRBV29-1
D: .
J: TRBJ1-5
DNA: TGCAGCGCCAGTTGGGCAGATATAAATCAGCCCCAGCATTTT
CDR3: CSASWADINQPQHF

size: .
V: TRBV28
D: .
J: TRBJ2-7
DNA: TGTGCCACCGGGGGGCAGTACTTC
CDR3: CATGGQYF

size: few
V: TRBV5-4
D: .
J: TRBJ2-1
DNA: TGTGCCAGCAGCCCCGGACAGAACAATGAGCAGTTCTTC
CDR3: CASSPGQNNEQFF

size: few
V: TRBV7-9
D: TRBD1
J: TRBJ2-5
DNA: TGTGCCAGCAGCGCCCGGGACAGGGAAGAGACCCAGTACTTC
CDR3: CASSARDREETQYF

size: few
V: TRBV10-3
D: .
J: TRBJ2-1
DNA: TGTGCCACCCTGGGGGGAGCCTCCTACAATGAGCAGTTCTTC
CDR3: CATLGGASYNEQFF

size: few
V: TRBV6-6
D: TRBD2
J: TRBJ2-5
DNA: TGTGCCTCCTCACTAGCGGGAGGAGAGACCCAGTACTTC
CDR3: CASSLAGGETQYF

size: .
V: TRBV14
D: .
J: TRBJ2-3
DNA: TGTGCCAGCAGCTCCACTAGGAATACGCAGTATTTT
CDR3: CASSSTRNTQYF